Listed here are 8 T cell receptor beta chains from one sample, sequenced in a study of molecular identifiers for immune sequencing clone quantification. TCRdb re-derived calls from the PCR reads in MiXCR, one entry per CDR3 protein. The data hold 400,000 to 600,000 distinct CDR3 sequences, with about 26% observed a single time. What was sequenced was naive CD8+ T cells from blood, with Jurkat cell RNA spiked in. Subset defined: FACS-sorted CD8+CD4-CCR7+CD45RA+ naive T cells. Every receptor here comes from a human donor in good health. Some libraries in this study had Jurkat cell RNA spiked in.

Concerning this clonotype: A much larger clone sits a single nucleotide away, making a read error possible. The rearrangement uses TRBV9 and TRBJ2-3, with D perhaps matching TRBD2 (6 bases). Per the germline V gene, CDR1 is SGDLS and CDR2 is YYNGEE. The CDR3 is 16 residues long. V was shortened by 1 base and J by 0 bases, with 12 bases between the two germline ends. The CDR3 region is CASSVLAASSTDTQYF. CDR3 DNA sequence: TGTGCCAGCAGCGTATTAGCGGCCTCTAGCACAGATACGCAGTATTTT.

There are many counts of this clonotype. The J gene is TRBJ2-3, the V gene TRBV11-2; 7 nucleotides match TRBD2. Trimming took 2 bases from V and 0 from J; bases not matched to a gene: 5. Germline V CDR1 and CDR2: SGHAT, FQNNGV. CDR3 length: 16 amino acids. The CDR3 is CASSLIAGSSTDTQYF. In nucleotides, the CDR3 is TGTGCCAGCAGCTTAATAGCGGGCTCCAGCACAGATACGCAGTATTTT.

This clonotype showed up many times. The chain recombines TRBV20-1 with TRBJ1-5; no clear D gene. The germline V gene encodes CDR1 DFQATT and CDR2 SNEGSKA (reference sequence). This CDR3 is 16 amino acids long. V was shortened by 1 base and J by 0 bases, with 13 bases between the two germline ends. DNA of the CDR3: TGCAGTGCTAGAGTTCCGGTGGAGTATAGCAATCAGCCCCAGCATTTT. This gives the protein CSARVPVEYSNQPQHF.

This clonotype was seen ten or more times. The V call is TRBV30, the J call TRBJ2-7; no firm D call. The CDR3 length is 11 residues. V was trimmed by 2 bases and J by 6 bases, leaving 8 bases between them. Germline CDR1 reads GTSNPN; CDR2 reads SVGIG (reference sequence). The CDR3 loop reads CAWSYAGEQYF. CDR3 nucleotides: TGTGCCTGGAGTTACGCCGGCGAGCAGTACTTC.

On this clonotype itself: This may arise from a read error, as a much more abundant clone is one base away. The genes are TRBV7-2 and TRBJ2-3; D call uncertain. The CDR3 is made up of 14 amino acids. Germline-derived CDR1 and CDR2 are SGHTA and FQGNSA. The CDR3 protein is CASSPAKRTDKQYF. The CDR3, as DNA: TGTGCCAGCAGCCCAGCGAAACGAACAGATAAGCAGTATTTT.

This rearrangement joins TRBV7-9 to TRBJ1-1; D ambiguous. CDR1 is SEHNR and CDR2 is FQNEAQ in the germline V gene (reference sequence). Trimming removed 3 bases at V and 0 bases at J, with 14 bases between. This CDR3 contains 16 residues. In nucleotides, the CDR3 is TGTGCCAGCAGCTTTCGGCCGGAGGAAATGAACACTGAAGCTTTCTTT. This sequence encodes CASSFRPEEMNTEAFF.

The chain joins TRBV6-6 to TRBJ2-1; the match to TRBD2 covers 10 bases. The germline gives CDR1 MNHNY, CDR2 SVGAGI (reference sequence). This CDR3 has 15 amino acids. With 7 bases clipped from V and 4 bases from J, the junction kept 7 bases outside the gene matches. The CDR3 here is CASNLAGGGYNEQFF. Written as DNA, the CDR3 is TGTGCCAGCAACTTAGCGGGAGGAGGTTACAATGAGCAGTTCTTC.

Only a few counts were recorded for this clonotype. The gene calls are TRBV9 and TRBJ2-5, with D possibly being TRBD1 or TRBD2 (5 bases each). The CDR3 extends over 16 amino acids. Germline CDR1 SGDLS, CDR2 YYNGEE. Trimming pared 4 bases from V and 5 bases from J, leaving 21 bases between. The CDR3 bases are TGTGCCAGCAGCCTGAACCGGGACGGGAACCGGGAGACCCAGTACTTC. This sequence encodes CASSLNRDGNRETQYF.